The 12 T cell receptor beta chains below were found in one sample sequenced in a study of T cell repertoires in cytomegalovirus infection. TCRdb redid the calling of the reads with MiXCR, one entry per CDR3 protein. Among about 83,000 distinct CDR3 sequences listed, more than 40% were seen once. Their antigen targets remain unknown. This sample comprised CD8+ T cells from cultured PBMCs, obtained from culture after CMV antigen stimulation. These receptors all stem from a human donor in good health (CMV status not recorded). Some clones in this sample may be carry-over from other donors' samples.

The chain is built from TRBV2 and TRBJ2-3; possible D gene TRBD2, 6 bases. CDR3 length: 16 residues. CDR1 and CDR2 (germline): SNHLY, FYNNEI. Between the trimmed V and J ends, which lost 8 bases and 2 bases, there was a span of 20 bases. The CDR3: CASGGFGTHYTDTQYF. CDR3 in DNA: TGTGCCAGCGGTGGGTTTGGGACTCACTACACAGATACGCAGTATTTT.

The chain is built from TRBV5-1 and TRBJ2-3; 9 nucleotides line up with TRBD2. Unmatched junction bases numbered 12, after V lost 4 bases and J lost 3 bases. This CDR3 is built from 17 residues. CDR1 and CDR2 from the germline V gene are SGHRS and YFSETQ. The CDR3 region has the DNA TGCGCCAGCAGCCCAATTTATAGCGGGAGATCAACAGATACGCAGTATTTT. Translating gives CASSPIYSGRSTDTQYF.

The J gene is TRBJ2-1, the V gene TRBV15, with TRBD1 identical over 12 bases. The CDR3 runs 19 residues. V was pared by 3 bases and J by 10 bases, with 19 bases of the junction left unmatched. Looked up from germline, CDR1 is LNHNV and CDR2 is YYDKDF (reference sequence). CDR3 sequence (DNA): TGTGCCACCAGCAGGAGTTTTTTTGGGGGGACAGGGGGCAACTGGGAGCAGTTCTTC. Protein: CATSRSFFGGTGGNWEQFF.

This chain uses TRBV11-2 with TRBJ2-7; the D gene is possibly TRBD2 (5 bases). CDR1 and CDR2 from the germline V gene are SGHAT and FQNNGV. Trimming removed 8 bases at V and 3 bases at J, with 20 bases between. This CDR3 is 15 amino acids long. DNA for the CDR3: TGTGCCAGCTCCTCCCGGGGTCGGGGAAGCTACGAGCAGTACTTC. Its translation is CASSSRGRGSYEQYF. Full variable domain (outside the CDR3, taken from reference TRBV11-2 and TRBJ2-7): EAGVAQSPRYKIIEKRQSVAFWCNPISGHATLYWYQQILGQGPKLLIQFQNNGVVDDSQLPKDRFSAERLKGVDSTLKIQPAKLEDSAVYLCASSSRGRGSYEQYFGPGTRLTVT.

The chain uses TRBV6-4 and TRBJ2-1; 7 nucleotides line up with TRBD1. CDR3 size: 14 residues. Germline CDR1 is MRHNA and CDR2 is SNTAGT. The junction had 11 bases not matched to a gene; V was cut back by 3 bases and J by 12 bases. CDR3 residues: CASSDFGDRKGQFF. CDR3 sequence (DNA): TGTGCCAGCAGTGATTTCGGGGACAGAAAGGGGCAGTTCTTC.

The chain is built from TRBV5-1 and TRBJ2-3; D gene unclear. Between the trimmed V and J ends, which lost 10 bases and 1 base, there was a span of 13 bases. This CDR3 is 13 amino acids long. Germline V gives CDR1 SGHRS, CDR2 YFSETQ. CDR3 in amino acids: CAAQTPGTDTQYF. The CDR3 DNA follows: TGCGCCGCTCAAACTCCAGGCACAGATACGCAGTATTTT.

This clonotype was found a few times. The chain combines TRBV7-9 with TRBJ2-7; 12 bases agree with TRBD1. The trim removed 5 bases at V and 1 base at J, leaving 12 bases unmatched. This CDR3 is built from 18 residues. The germline V gene encodes CDR1 SEHNR and CDR2 FQNEAQ (reference sequence). The CDR3 DNA reads as TGTGCCAGCAGCCCTAAAACAAGGGACAGGGGGCCATCCTACGAGCAGTACTTC. As protein: CASSPKTRDRGPSYEQYF. The variable domain in full, completed from reference TRBV7-9 and TRBJ2-7, reads DTGVSQNPRHKITKRGQNVTFRCDPISEHNRLYWYRQTLGQGPEFLTYFQNEAQLEKSRLLSDRFSAERPKGSFSTLEIQRTEQGDSAMYLCASSPKTRDRGPSYEQYFGPGTRLTVT.

The V call is TRBV9, the J call TRBJ2-7, with 9 bases that match TRBD1. Unmatched junction bases numbered 1, after V lost 3 bases and J lost 3 bases. The germline V gene encodes CDR1 SGDLS and CDR2 YYNGEE. The CDR3 sequence is 13 residues long. CDR3 amino acids: CASSGDRVYEQYF. Here the CDR3 DNA reads TGTGCCAGCAGCGGGGACAGGGTCTACGAGCAGTACTTC.

This chain joins TRBV4-1 and TRBJ2-3; 9 bases match TRBD1. This CDR3 spans 13 amino acids. After removal of 8 bases from V and 6 bases from J, the junction contained 6 bases not matched to a gene. Germline-derived CDR1 and CDR2 are MGHRA and YSYEKL. CDR3 DNA: TGCGCCAGCTCCGGGACAGGGTCGGATACGCAGTATTTT. Amino acids: CASSGTGSDTQYF.

The genes are TRBV10-3 and TRBJ2-2; 11 bases match TRBD1. The V and J ends lost 4 bases and 6 bases, in that order; junction bases with no gene match: 4. CDR1 and CDR2 (germline): ENHRY, SYGVKD. This CDR3 comprises 15 residues. The CDR3: CAISVQGQGAGELFF. In DNA form, the CDR3 reads TGTGCCATCAGTGTGCAGGGACAGGGGGCCGGGGAGCTGTTTTTT.

V and J are TRBV19 and TRBJ1-4; a weak D match, TRBD1 (6 bases). The germline V gene has CDR1 LNHDA and CDR2 SQIVND (reference sequence). CDR3 length: 18 amino acids. The V and J ends lost 9 bases and 0 bases respectively, with 23 bases between them. The DNA of the CDR3 is TGTGCCAGCCGGGGGGCACAGGGCTATATTGCAACTAATGAAAAACTGTTTTTT. Its translation is CASRGAQGYIATNEKLFF.

The V gene is TRBV19, the J gene TRBJ1-6; D is unresolved. This CDR3 comprises 17 residues. Germline V lookup: CDR1 LNHDA, CDR2 SQIVND (reference sequence). The V gene lost 2 bases and the J gene lost 7 bases, with 18 bases spanning the gap. CDR3 in DNA: TGTGCCAGTAGTATAAGCCTTCCGGCCAAGAGGAATTCACCCCTCCACTTT. It codes for CASSISLPAKRNSPLHF.